This TCR beta chain was sequenced in a study of cytomegalovirus exposure and HLA in healthy donors. Study-wide results and caveats: Being indistinguishable, some V segments were excluded, TRBV6-2 and TRBV6-3 among them.

The CDR3 has 15 residues. The V and J ends lost 3 bases and 4 bases, in that order; junction bases with no gene match: 10. Germline CDR1 SGHNT, CDR2 YYREEE (reference sequence). Concerning this clone: Its antigen is unidentified.

Primers included in the PCR were 60 Vbeta and 13 Jbeta primers. The data were produced by immunoSEQ multiplex PCR, yet TCRdb's version contains in-frame clones alone and is incomplete. Here the sample spans just over 150,000 clones, more than 75% being singletons. V gene TRBV5-4 combines with J gene TRBJ2-7, with TRBD1 matching 7 bases. What was sequenced was PBMCs. This sequence was found in a woman aged 18 to 35 in good health and CMV-seronegative. The CDR3 here is CASSSPSTGRYEQYF. In nucleotides, the CDR3 is TGTGCCAGCAGCTCCCCCTCGACAGGGCGGTACGAGCAGTACTTC.